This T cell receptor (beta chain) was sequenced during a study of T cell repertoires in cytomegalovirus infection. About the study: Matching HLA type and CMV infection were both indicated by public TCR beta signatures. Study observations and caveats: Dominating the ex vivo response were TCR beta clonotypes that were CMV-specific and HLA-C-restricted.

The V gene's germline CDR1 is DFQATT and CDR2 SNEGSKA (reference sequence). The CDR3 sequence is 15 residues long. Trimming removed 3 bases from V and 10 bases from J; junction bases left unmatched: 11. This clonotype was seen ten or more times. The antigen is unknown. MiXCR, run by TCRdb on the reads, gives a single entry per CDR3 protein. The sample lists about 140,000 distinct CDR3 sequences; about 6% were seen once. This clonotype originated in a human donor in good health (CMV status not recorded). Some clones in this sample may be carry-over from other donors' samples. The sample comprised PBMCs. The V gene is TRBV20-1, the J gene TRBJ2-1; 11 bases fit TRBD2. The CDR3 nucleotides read TGCAGTGCTAGTGGAATAGCGGGGGGGGCCGCCGAGCAGTTCTTC. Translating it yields CSASGIAGGAAEQFF.